One and the same sample provided the 2 T cell receptor beta chains below, sequenced in a study of siplizumab effects on memory and regulatory T cells. Sequenced by immunoSEQ multiplex PCR; TCRdb stores in-frame clones only, minus some. The data hold roughly 100,000 clones, with 93% observed a single time. The source material was CD8+ T cells sorted from blood. These receptors were taken from a human donor in good health.

The chain has TRBV27 and TRBJ1-5; 8 nucleotides line up with TRBD1. J gave up 2 bases and V 0 bases, and 0 bases lay outside the gene matches. Germline assignment: CDR1 MNHEY and CDR2 SMNVEV (reference sequence). The CDR3 length is 15 residues. The CDR3 here is CASSLSGQGNQPQHF. In DNA, the CDR3 is TGTGCCAGCAGTTTATCGGGACAGGGCAATCAGCCCCAGCATTTT.

This clone has more than one count but fewer than ten. This rearrangement joins TRBV4-1 to TRBJ1-1; maybe TRBD1 (6 bases). Germline values: CDR1 MGHRA, CDR2 YSYEKL. The length of the CDR3 is 15 residues. Trimming shortened V by 3 bases and J by 3 bases, and 14 bases separated the two germline ends. The CDR3 coding sequence is TGCGCCAGCAGCCAGACGGACAGAGCGTACACTGAAGCTTTCTTT. The encoded protein is CASSQTDRAYTEAFF.